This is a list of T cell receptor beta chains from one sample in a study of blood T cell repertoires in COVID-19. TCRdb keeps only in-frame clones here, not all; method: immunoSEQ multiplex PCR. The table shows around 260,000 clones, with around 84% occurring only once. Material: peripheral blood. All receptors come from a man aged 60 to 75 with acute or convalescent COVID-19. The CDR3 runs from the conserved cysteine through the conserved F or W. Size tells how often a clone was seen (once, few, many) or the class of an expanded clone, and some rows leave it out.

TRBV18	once	CASSGGQNRMNTEAFF
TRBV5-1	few	CASSLSGQPNQPQHF
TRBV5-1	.	CASSHDTLGTDTQYF
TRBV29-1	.	CSVELQGQFPNEKLFF
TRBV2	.	CASSPGTLTYEQYF
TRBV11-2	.	CASSNRGLVTEAFF
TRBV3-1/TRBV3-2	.	CASSLGTGGNSPLHF
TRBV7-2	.	CASSLGPGQGNTIYF
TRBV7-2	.	CASSSQTGGAGELFF
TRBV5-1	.	CASSKGTGLDTQYF
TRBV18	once	CASFEMFGSGYTF
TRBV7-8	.	CASSMGLAGSYNEQFF
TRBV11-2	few	CASSLYGTGVNEQFF
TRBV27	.	CASSPGQTTNEKLFF
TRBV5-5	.	CASRTGDAYGYTF
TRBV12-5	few	CASGFGDSPYQETQYF
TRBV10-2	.	CASSDREPLGENSPLHF
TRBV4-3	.	CASSQVTGGTDTQYF
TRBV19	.	CASRAAGIEEKLFF
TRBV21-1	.	CASDRTGGPPPYEQYF
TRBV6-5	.	CASEASGGADEQFF
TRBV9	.	CASSAQGAGYTF
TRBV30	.	CAWSGLVTDTQYF
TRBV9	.	CASSVDRGNTEAFF
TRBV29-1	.	CSVKKHGGRNTGELFF
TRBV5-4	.	CASSWPGLDGEQYF
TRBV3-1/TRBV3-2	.	CASSQGNLGSYGYTF
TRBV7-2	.	CASTGGYNEQFF
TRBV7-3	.	CASSPGTSGRMGSSYNEQFF
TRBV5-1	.	CASSLRLAGTDEQFF
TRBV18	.	CASSRRIRGQDTIYF
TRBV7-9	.	CASSLYSSGGMFYNEQFF
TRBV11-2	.	CASTEGGAGEQFF
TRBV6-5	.	CASRRQEKTTEAFF
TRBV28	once	CASRPDRYLAPQHF
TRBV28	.	CASSGRERREQFF
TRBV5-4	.	CASSSPTGDNQETQYF
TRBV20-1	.	CSASRSGSSYNEQFF
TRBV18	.	CASSPGGETNYGYTF
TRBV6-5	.	CASSYSGLSYEQFF
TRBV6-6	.	CASSQQTSGRGNEQFF
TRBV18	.	CASSQGQVQEKLFF
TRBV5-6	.	CASSWTGGVHNEQFF
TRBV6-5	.	CASRGTGSYNSPLHF
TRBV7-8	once	CASSKDRVSYEQYF
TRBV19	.	CASSMSVQETQYF
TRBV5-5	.	CASSLGGATSNTEAFF
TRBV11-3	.	CASSLSREITDTQYF
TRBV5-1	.	CASSWDSSGYYGYTF
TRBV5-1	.	CASSLEGQGNTGELFF
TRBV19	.	CASSVRGLNTEAFF
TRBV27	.	CASRSTGGATGANVLTF
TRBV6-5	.	CASSYSIEYSNQPQHF
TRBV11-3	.	CASSNRGTSGGTDTQYF
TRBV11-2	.	CASSFTREQSYEQYF
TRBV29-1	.	CSVAGQGTRRRNEKLFF
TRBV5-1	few	CASSYWANTEAFF
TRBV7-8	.	CASSLDRDRGTEAFF
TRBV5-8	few	CASSSSSWTQYF